One T cell receptor (beta chain) is described in this entry. The antigen is undetermined. This CDR3 region has 14 residues. CDR1 is SGHRS, CDR2 YFSETQ, per germline. Trimming removed 4 bases from V and 2 bases from J, with 12 bases in between. Using immunoSEQ multiplex PCR, the repertoire was profiled, and TCRdb retains in-frame clones only, with some absent. The table records 45,000 to 60,000 clones, roughly nine tenths of them present only once. This specimen comes from a study of OX40 agonist ivuxolimab in advanced cancers. On the study more broadly: Patients were treated with ivuxolimab, an agonistic anti-OX40 (CD134) antibody. Those enrolled were 82.7% male, with a mean age of approximately 60 years and ages from roughly 23 to 79.

Overall study findings and caveats: Both CD4+ and CD8+ T cell populations in blood had undergone clonal expansion by week 6 at 0.1 to 3.0 mg/kg.

The chain uses TRBV5-1 and TRBJ2-5; D unresolved. This sample comprised CD4+ or CD8+ T cells sorted from blood, obtained in a trial of the OX40 agonist ivuxolimab. This sequence originates from an adult with an advanced solid tumor such as melanoma, head and neck, liver or kidney cancer. As DNA, the CDR3 is TGCGCCAGCAGCGGGGTGCGATTTCAAGAGACCCAGTACTTC. Protein product: CASSGVRFQETQYF. The complete variable domain, with remaining parts taken from reference TRBV5-1 and TRBJ2-5, reads KAGVTQTPRYLIKTRGQQVTLSCSPISGHRSVSWYQQTPGQGLQFLFEYFSETQRNKGNFPGRFSGRQFSNSRSEMNVSTLELGDSALYLCASSGVRFQETQYFGPGTRLLVL.